This T cell receptor (beta chain) was documented in a study of blood T cell repertoires in COVID-19. Germline CDR1 is SGDLS and CDR2 is YYNGEE. The CDR3 spans 14 residues. J gave up 5 bases and V 7 bases, and 7 bases lay outside the gene matches. The repertoire was sequenced with immunoSEQ multiplex PCR; TCRdb's copy has only in-frame clones and lacks some. Counted here are around 270,000 clones, 88% occurring once; the ten biggest clones make up 4%. This sequence joins TRBV9 and TRBJ2-7; 12 bases are shared with TRBD2. This clonotype was obtained from a man aged 55 to 70 who had recovered from COVID-19. The source material was peripheral blood. The CDR3 sequence is CASGSSGGANEQYF. In DNA, the CDR3 is TGTGCCAGCGGGTCTAGCGGGGGGGCAAACGAGCAGTACTTC.